The subject of this entry is one TCR beta chain. What it binds is unknown. These data come from a study of shared clonotypes between healthy human individuals. This CDR3 has 13 residues. V lost 5 bases and J 3 bases, leaving 8 bases between the germline ends. Germline-derived CDR1 and CDR2 are KGHSH and LQKENI. Data came from immunoSEQ multiplex PCR; TCRdb stores just in-frame clones and leaves some out. This table has just under 350,000 clones, over 70% appearing once. Overall study results and limits: Collection of samples was limited to blood; tissue repertoires likely differ.

This sequence joins TRBV18 and TRBJ1-5, with D unresolved. Sample: memory CD4+ T cells sorted from blood. Sample subset: CD45RA-negative fraction. The receptor was isolated from a man aged 25-40 years in good health. This CDR3 is CASSGQFNQPQHF. The CDR3 bases are TGTGCCAGCTCAGGGCAGTTCAATCAGCCCCAGCATTTT.